This entry is about one T cell receptor beta chain. The antigen remains unidentified. CDR1 is LNHDA and CDR2 is SQIVND in the germline V gene (reference sequence). This CDR3 comprises 15 residues. V lost 6 bases to trimming and J lost 2 bases; unmatched junction nucleotides: 9. The sample comes from a study of glioma-infiltrating T cells. Study at large: Sequencing aimed for about 4.5- to 11-fold coverage of about a million peripheral T cells. General study findings and limits: Very few CDR3 sequences were shared between tissue and blood. Non-neoplastic patients had below-expected tissue-blood divergence, while all gliomas exceeded expectation.

TCR alpha and beta CDR3 regions were amplified from RNA using iRepertoire nested multiplex PCR. Each CDR3 protein is one row after TCRdb ran MiXCR on the multiplex PCR reads. Of about 410,000 distinct CDR3 sequences listed, about 40% are singletons. The chain carries TRBV19 and TRBJ1-2; TRBD1 matches 7 bases. Sequenced: glioma tissue, nonneoplastic brain tissue, or PBMCs (not recorded which). The TCR comes from a human donor with low-grade glioma or glioblastoma, undergoing nonglioma brain surgery, or in good health (not recorded which). The CDR3, as DNA: TGTGCCAGTAGACCAGGGACAGCGCAAAACTATGGCTACACCTTC. Translating gives CASRPGTAQNYGYTF.